This T cell receptor beta chain derives from a study of T cell repertoires in cytomegalovirus infection. Across the whole study: Indications came from public TCR beta signatures; they pointed to CMV infection and to a matching HLA type.

TCRdb independently ran MiXCR on the reads; one entry per CDR3 protein. The table shows 750,000 to 900,000 distinct CDR3 sequences, with roughly 28% occurring only once. In regard to this clonotype: Its antigen remains unidentified.

CDR3 length: 14 amino acids. V lost 10 bases and J 8 bases, leaving 21 bases between the germline ends. Germline loops: CDR1 LNHDA, CDR2 SQIVND (reference sequence). Sequenced material: cultured CD8+ T cells from PBMCs, taken from culture after CMV antigen stimulation. V usage is TRBV19 and J usage is TRBJ2-1; D perhaps matches TRBD2 (7 bases). This receptor was obtained from a human donor in good health (CMV status not recorded). Some clones in this sample may be carry-over from other donors' samples. As DNA, the CDR3 is TGTGCCACAAAAGTGGGGGGGGCTAGGGATGAGCAGTTCTTC. It specifies CATKVGGARDEQFF. Filled out from reference TRBV19 and TRBJ2-1, the complete variable domain reads DGGITQSPKYLFRKEGQNVTLSCEQNLNHDAMYWYRQDPGQGLRLIYYSQIVNDFQKGDIAEGYSVSREKKESFPLTVTSAQKNPTAFYLCATKVGGARDEQFFGPGTRLTVL.